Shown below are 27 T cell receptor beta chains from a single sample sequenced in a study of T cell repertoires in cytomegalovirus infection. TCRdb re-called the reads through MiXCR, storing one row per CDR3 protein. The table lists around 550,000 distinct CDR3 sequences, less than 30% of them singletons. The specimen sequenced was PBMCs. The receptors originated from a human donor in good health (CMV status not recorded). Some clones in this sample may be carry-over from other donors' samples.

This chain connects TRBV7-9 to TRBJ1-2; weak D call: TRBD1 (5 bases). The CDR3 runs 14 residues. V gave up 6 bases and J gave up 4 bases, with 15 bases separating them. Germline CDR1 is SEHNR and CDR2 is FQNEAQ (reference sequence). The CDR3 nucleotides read TGTGCCAGCAGTCCTCCACAGGACCCCTATGGCTACACCTTC. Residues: CASSPPQDPYGYTF.

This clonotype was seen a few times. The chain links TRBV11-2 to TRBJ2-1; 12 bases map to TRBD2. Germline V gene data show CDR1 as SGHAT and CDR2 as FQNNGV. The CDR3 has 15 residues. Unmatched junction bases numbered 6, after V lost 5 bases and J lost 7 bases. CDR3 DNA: TGTGCCAGCAGCGAACTAGCGGGAGGAGGAAATGAGCAGTTCTTC. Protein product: CASSELAGGGNEQFF.

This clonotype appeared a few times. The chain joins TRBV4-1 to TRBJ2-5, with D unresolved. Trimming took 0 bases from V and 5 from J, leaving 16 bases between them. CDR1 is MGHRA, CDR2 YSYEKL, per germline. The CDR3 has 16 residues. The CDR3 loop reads CASSQDLLGIWETQYF. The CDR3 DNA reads TGCGCCAGCAGCCAAGATTTGTTGGGGATCTGGGAGACCCAGTACTTC.

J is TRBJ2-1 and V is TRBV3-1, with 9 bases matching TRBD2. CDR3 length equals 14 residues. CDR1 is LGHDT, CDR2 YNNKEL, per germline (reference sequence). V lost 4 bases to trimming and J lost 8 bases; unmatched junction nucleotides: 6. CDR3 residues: CASSLPSGKDEQFF. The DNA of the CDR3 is TGTGCCAGCAGCCTGCCTAGCGGGAAGGATGAGCAGTTCTTC.

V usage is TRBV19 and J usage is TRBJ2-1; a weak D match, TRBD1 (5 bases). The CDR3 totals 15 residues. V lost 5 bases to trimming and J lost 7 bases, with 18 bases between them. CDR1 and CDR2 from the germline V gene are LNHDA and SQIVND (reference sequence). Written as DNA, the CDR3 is TGTGCCAGTAGTGATGTCAGTTTAGGGGCTAATGAGCAGTTCTTC. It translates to CASSDVSLGANEQFF. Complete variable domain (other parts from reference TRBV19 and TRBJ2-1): DGGITQSPKYLFRKEGQNVTLSCEQNLNHDAMYWYRQDPGQGLRLIYYSQIVNDFQKGDIAEGYSVSREKKESFPLTVTSAQKNPTAFYLCASSDVSLGANEQFFGPGTRLTVL.

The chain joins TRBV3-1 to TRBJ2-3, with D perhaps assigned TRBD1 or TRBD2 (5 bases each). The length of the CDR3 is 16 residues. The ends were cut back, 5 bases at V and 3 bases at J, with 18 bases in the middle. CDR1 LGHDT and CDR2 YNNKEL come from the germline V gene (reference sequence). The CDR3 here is CASSATPGPKTDTQYF. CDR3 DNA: TGTGCCAGCAGCGCAACACCGGGACCCAAAACAGATACGCAGTATTTT.

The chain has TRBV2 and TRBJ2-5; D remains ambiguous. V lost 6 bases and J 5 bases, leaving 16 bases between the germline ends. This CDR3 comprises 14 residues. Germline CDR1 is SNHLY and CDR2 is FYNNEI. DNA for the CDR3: TGTGCCAGCAGGGATAGACCCACTGGGGAGACCCAGTACTTC. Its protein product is CASRDRPTGETQYF.

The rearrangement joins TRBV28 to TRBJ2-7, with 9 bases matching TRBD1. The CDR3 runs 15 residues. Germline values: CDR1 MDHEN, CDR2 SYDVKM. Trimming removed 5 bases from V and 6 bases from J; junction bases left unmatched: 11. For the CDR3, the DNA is TGTGCCAGCAGTGGAGAACAGGGGGCGTCGGGCGAGCAGTACTTC. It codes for CASSGEQGASGEQYF.

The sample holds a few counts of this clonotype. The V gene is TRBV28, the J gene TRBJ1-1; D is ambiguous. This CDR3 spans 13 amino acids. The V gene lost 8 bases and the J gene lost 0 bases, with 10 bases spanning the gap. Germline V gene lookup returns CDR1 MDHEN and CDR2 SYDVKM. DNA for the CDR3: TGTGCCAGCCGGACCTCTATGAACACTGAAGCTTTCTTT. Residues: CASRTSMNTEAFF. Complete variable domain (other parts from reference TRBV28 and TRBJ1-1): DVKVTQSSRYLVKRTGEKVFLECVQDMDHENMFWYRQDPGLGLRLIYFSYDVKMKEKGDIPEGYSVSREKKERFSLILESASTNQTSMYLCASRTSMNTEAFFGQGTRLTVV.

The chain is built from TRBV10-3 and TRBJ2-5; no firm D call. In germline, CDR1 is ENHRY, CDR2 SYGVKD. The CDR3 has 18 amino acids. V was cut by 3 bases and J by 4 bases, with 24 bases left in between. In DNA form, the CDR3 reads TGTGCCATCAGTGATGGGGATAGACCCGGATTAAGCCGAGAGACCCAGTACTTC. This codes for CAISDGDRPGLSRETQYF.

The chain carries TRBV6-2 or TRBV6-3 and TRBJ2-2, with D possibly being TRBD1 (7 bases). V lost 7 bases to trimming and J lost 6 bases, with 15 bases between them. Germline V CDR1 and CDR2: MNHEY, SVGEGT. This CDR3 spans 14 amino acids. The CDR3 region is CASKRQGGSGELFF. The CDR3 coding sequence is TGTGCCAGCAAACGGCAGGGGGGTTCCGGGGAGCTGTTTTTT.

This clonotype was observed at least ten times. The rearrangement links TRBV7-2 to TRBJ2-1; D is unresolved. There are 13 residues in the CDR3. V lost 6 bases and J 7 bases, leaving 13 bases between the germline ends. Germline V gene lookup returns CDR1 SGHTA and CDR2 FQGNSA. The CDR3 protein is CASRSTGSNEQFF. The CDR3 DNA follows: TGTGCCAGCAGATCGACTGGTTCGAATGAGCAGTTCTTC.

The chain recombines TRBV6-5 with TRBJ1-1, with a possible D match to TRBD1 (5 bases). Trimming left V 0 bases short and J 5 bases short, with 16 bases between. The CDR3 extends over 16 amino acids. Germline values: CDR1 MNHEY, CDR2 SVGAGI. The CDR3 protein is CASSYSSREVWTEAFF. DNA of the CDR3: TGTGCCAGCAGTTACTCCAGCAGGGAGGTTTGGACTGAAGCTTTCTTT.

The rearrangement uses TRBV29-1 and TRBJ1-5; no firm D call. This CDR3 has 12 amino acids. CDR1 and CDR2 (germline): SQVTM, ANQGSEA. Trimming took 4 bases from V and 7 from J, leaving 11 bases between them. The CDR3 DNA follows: TGCAGCGTTGTGACAACGGGACAGCCCCAGCATTTT. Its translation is CSVVTTGQPQHF.

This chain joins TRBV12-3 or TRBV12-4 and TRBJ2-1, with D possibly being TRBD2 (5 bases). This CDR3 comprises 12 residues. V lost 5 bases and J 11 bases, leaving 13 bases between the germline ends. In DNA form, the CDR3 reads TGTGCCAGCAGTCTGCGCCGGGGTAAGCAGTTCTTC. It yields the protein CASSLRRGKQFF.

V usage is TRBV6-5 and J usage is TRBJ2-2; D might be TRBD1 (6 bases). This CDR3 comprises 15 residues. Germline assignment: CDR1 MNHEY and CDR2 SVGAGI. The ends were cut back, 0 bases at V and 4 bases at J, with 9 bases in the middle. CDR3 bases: TGTGCCAGCAGTTACTCGAAAGGGGGCACCGGGGAGCTGTTTTTT. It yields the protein CASSYSKGGTGELFF.

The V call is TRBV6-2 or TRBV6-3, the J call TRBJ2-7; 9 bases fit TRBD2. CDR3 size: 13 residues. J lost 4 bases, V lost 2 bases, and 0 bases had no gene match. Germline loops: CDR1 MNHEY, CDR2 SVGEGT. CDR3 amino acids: CASSYAGGYEQYV. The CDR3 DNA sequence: TGTGCCAGCAGTTACGCGGGAGGGTACGAGCAGTACGTC.

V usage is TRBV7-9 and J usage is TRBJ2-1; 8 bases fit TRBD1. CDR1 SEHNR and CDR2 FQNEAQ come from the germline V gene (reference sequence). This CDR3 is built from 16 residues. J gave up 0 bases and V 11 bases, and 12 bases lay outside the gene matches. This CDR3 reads CAVKPQGASSYNEQFF. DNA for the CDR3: TGTGCCGTGAAACCCCAGGGGGCCAGCTCCTACAATGAGCAGTTCTTC.

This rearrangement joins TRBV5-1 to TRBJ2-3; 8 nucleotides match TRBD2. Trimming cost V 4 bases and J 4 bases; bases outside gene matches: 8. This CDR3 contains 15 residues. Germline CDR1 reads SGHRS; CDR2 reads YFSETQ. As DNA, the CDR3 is TGCGCCAGCAGCACTAGCGGAGGCGGCGCAGATACGCAGTATTTT. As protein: CASSTSGGGADTQYF.

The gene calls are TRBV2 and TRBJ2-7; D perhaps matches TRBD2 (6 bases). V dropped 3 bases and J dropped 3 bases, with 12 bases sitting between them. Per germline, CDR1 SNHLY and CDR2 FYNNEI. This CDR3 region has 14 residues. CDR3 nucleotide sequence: TGTGCCAGCAGTGAGAATAGGGAGGACTACGAGCAGTACTTC. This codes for CASSENREDYEQYF.

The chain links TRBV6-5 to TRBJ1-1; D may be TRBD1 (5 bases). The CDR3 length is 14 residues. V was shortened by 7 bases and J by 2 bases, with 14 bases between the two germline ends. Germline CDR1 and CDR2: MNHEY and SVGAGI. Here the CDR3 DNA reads TGTGCCAGCAAACGCGGGGGACCAAACACTGAAGCTTTCTTT. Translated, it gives CASKRGGPNTEAFF.

The chain's CDR3 is CASSPDGTAGGYTF. DNA for the CDR3: TGTGCCAGCAGCCCTGACGGGACGGCTGGTGGCTACACCTTC. The gene calls are TRBV7-2 and TRBJ1-2, with D possibly TRBD1 on 5 matching bases. V gave up 5 bases and J gave up 7 bases, with 17 bases separating them. Germline lookup yields CDR1 SGHTA and CDR2 FQGNSA. CDR3 length: 14 amino acids.

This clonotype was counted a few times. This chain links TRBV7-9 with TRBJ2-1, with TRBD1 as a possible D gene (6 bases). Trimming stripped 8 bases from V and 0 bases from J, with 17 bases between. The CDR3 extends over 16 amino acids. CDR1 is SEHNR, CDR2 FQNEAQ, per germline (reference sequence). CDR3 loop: CASQEGVLSSYNEQFF. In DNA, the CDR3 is TGTGCCAGCCAAGAGGGGGTTTTGAGCTCCTACAATGAGCAGTTCTTC.

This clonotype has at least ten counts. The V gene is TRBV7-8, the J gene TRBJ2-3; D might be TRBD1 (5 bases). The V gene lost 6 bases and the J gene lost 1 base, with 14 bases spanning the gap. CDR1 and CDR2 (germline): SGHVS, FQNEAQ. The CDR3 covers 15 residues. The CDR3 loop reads CASSPQGAGTDTQYF. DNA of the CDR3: TGTGCCAGCAGTCCCCAAGGGGCGGGCACAGATACGCAGTATTTT.

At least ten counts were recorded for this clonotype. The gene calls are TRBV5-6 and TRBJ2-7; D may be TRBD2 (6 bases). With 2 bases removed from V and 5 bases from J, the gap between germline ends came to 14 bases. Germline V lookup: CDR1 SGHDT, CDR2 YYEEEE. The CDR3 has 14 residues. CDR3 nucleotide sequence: TGTGCCAGCAGCTTTGTGGGGAGGCTCAACGAGCAGTACGTC. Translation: CASSFVGRLNEQYV.

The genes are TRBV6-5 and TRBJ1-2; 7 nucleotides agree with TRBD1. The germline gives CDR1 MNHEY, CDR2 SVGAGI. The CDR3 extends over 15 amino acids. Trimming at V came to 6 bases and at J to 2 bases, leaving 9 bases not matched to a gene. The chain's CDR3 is CASSLDPGQNYGYTF. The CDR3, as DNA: TGTGCCAGCAGCCTCGACCCGGGACAGAACTATGGCTACACCTTC.

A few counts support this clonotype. The DNA for the CDR3 is TGTGCCAGCAGTGAAGAGACCCTGGCCAAAAACATTCAGTACTTC. Translation: CASSEETLAKNIQYF. The chain carries TRBV2 and TRBJ2-4, with D unclear. The CDR3 spans 15 residues. The germline V and J ends were trimmed by 1 base and 1 base, with 8 bases remaining between them. Germline V gene data show CDR1 as SNHLY and CDR2 as FYNNEI. Filled out from reference TRBV2 and TRBJ2-4, the complete variable domain reads EPEVTQTPSHQVTQMGQEVILRCVPISNHLYFYWYRQILGQKVEFLVSFYNNEISEKSEIFDDQFSVERPDGSNFTLKIRSTKLEDSAMYFCASSEETLAKNIQYFGAGTRLSVL.